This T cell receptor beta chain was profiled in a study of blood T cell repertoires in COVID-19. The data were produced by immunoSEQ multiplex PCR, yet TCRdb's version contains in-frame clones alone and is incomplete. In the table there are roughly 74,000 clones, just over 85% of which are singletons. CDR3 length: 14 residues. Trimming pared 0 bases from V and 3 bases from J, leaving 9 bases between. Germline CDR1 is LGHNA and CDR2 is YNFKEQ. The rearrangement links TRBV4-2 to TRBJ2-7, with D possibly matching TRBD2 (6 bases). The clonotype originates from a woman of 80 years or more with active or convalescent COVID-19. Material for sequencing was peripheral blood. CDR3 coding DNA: TGTGCCAGCAGCCAAGACGGGGGTCTCTACGAGCAGTACTTC. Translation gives CASSQDGGLYEQYF.